The 20 T cell receptor beta chains given below trace back to one sample, sequenced in a study of T cell responses to AZD1222 COVID-19 vaccine. This table comes from immunoSEQ multiplex PCR, and its TCRdb copy is limited to in-frame clones, with some not included. The table shows approximately 170,000 clones, with under 95% occurring only once. Sequenced here: peripheral blood, sampled on day 0 of AZD1222 vaccination. Source of these receptors: an adult in good health.

The chain joins TRBV6-5 to TRBJ2-1; D possibly corresponds to TRBD1 (5 bases). CDR3 length equals 15 residues. The V gene lost 6 bases and the J gene lost 3 bases, with 15 bases spanning the gap. In germline, CDR1 is MNHEY, CDR2 SVGAGI. The DNA for the CDR3 is TGTGCCAGCAGGCCCAGCAGGGCCATCTACAATGAGCAGTTCTTC. This translates into CASRPSRAIYNEQFF.

The chain is built from TRBV29-1 and TRBJ2-2; TRBD1 matches at 7 bases. CDR1 and CDR2 from the germline V gene are SQVTM and ANQGSEA. The CDR3 is made up of 12 amino acids. The trim removed 7 bases at V and 8 bases at J, leaving 7 bases unmatched. Here the CDR3 reads CSARQGGGELFF. In DNA, the CDR3 is TGCAGCGCAAGACAGGGCGGGGGGGAGCTGTTTTTT.

The chain combines TRBV18 with TRBJ1-4; perhaps TRBD1 as D (5 bases). V lost 3 bases and J lost 0, with 14 bases in between. Germline-derived CDR1 and CDR2 are KGHSH and LQKENI. The CDR3 runs 17 residues. The CDR3: CASSPGRSRATNEKLFF. The CDR3, as DNA: TGTGCCAGCTCACCGGGACGCAGCCGAGCAACTAATGAAAAACTGTTTTTT.

This chain links TRBV30 with TRBJ1-1, with D perhaps TRBD1 (6 bases). CDR1 and CDR2 from the germline V gene are GTSNPN and SVGIG (reference sequence). The CDR3 contains 14 residues. V shed 0 bases and J shed 6 bases, with 14 bases lying between them. The chain's CDR3 is CAWSVYVGGAEAFF. CDR3 DNA: TGTGCCTGGAGTGTATATGTTGGGGGCGCTGAAGCTTTCTTT.

This clone was recorded once. The chain uses TRBV5-6 and TRBJ1-4; TRBD1 matches 8 bases. J gave up 7 bases and V 4 bases, and 9 bases lay outside the gene matches. The CDR3 is 15 residues long. Germline lookup yields CDR1 SGHDT and CDR2 YYEEEE. The CDR3 protein is CASSLLDRDGEKLFF. The CDR3 coding sequence is TGTGCCAGCAGCCTTCTGGACAGGGATGGTGAAAAACTGTTTTTT.

This chain uses TRBV9 with TRBJ2-1; D is perhaps TRBD1 or TRBD2 (6 bases each). Germline CDR1 SGDLS, CDR2 YYNGEE. The CDR3 loop spans 13 amino acids. Trimming cost V 4 bases and J 8 bases, with 13 bases left between them. The CDR3 spells CASSRRGRDEQFF. In nucleotides, the CDR3 is TGTGCCAGCAGCCGTCGGGGGCGGGATGAGCAGTTCTTC.

J is TRBJ1-1 and V is TRBV20-1, with TRBD1 matching 7 bases. Germline V gene data show CDR1 as DFQATT and CDR2 as SNEGSKA (reference sequence). The CDR3 spans 8 residues. V trimming: 8 bases; J trimming: 10 bases; junction bases outside the gene matches: 1. The CDR3 DNA reads as TGCAGTTCAGGGGGAGCTTTCTTT. Amino acid sequence: CSSGGAFF.

The V and J genes are TRBV5-1 and TRBJ2-7; TRBD2 is a possible D gene (5 bases). Between the trimmed V and J ends, which lost 2 bases and 7 bases, there was a span of 13 bases. This CDR3 is 13 amino acids long. The V gene's germline CDR1 is SGHRS and CDR2 YFSETQ. In DNA form, the CDR3 reads TGCGCCAGCAGCTTCTGGACTCCCTCTGAGCAGTACTTC. This encodes CASSFWTPSEQYF.

The CDR3 region is CASSLAGVGSGYTF. In DNA form, the CDR3 reads TGTGCCAGCAGCTTAGCAGGGGTTGGGAGTGGCTACACCTTC. This chain connects TRBV11-2 to TRBJ1-2; possibly TRBD1 for D (6 bases). Germline lookup yields CDR1 SGHAT and CDR2 FQNNGV. With 1 base removed from V and 7 bases from J, the gap between germline ends came to 13 bases. The CDR3 runs to 14 residues.

V and J are TRBV20-1 and TRBJ1-1; D not resolved. The V and J ends lost 2 bases and 6 bases respectively, with 7 bases between them. Per germline, CDR1 DFQATT and CDR2 SNEGSKA (reference sequence). This CDR3 contains 11 residues. DNA for the CDR3: TGCAGTGCTAGACCTGCAGCTGAAGCTTTCTTT. Translated, it gives CSARPAAEAFF.

The chain couples TRBV11-2 to TRBJ2-3; 7 bases agree with TRBD1. Trimming removed 2 bases from V and 3 bases from J; junction bases left unmatched: 8. Germline V CDR1 and CDR2: SGHAT, FQNNGV. The CDR3 runs to 16 residues. The CDR3, as DNA: TGTGCCAGCAGCTTAAGCCGGACAGGCCGAACAGATACGCAGTATTTT. Protein: CASSLSRTGRTDTQYF.

This chain links TRBV4-2 with TRBJ1-1; the D is unclear. V lost 2 bases, J lost 3 bases, and 10 bases lay in between. Germline CDR1 and CDR2: LGHNA and YNFKEQ. The CDR3 runs to 14 residues. DNA for the CDR3: TGTGCCAGCAGCCAAATCAGAACAGACACTGAAGCTTTCTTT. Its translation: CASSQIRTDTEAFF.

This rearrangement joins TRBV3-1 (or the pseudogene TRBV3-2) to TRBJ2-7, with 15 nucleotides matching TRBD2. With 4 bases clipped from V and 0 bases from J, the junction kept 4 bases outside the gene matches. Germline V lookup: CDR1 LGHDT, CDR2 YNNKEL (reference sequence). The CDR3 covers 17 residues. DNA of the CDR3: TGTGCCAGCAGCCTCCGGACTAGCGGGAGGGTCTCCTACGAGCAGTACTTC. This gives the protein CASSLRTSGRVSYEQYF.

This chain joins TRBV5-1 and TRBJ2-1; TRBD2 matches 7 bases. In germline, CDR1 is SGHRS, CDR2 YFSETQ. V was pared by 3 bases and J by 8 bases, with 11 bases of the junction left unmatched. There are 15 residues in the CDR3. DNA for the CDR3: TGCGCCAGCAGCTCTTCTAGCGGACCTGGGGATGAGCAGTTCTTC. This gives the protein CASSSSSGPGDEQFF.

V gene TRBV4-1 combines with J gene TRBJ1-3; D possibly corresponds to TRBD1 (5 bases). Trimming shortened V by 4 bases and J by 0 bases, and 13 bases separated the two germline ends. CDR3 length: 16 residues. CDR1 is MGHRA and CDR2 is YSYEKL in the germline V gene. The CDR3 nucleotides are TGCGCCAGCAGCCCTTCGACAGCCAGCTCTGGAAACACCATATATTTT. Amino acid sequence: CASSPSTASSGNTIYF.

The chain links TRBV6-6 to TRBJ2-7, with D perhaps TRBD2 (6 bases). V lost 6 bases to trimming and J lost 2 bases, with 17 bases between them. The CDR3 sequence is 15 residues long. Germline loops: CDR1 MNHNY, CDR2 SVGAGI (reference sequence). The CDR3 spells CASSSTSGWAYEQYF. DNA of the CDR3: TGTGCCAGCAGCTCGACGAGCGGGTGGGCCTACGAGCAGTACTTC.

This chain joins TRBV29-1 and TRBJ2-1; weak D call: TRBD1 (6 bases). This CDR3 is built from 16 residues. The germline V and J ends were trimmed by 7 bases and 0 bases, with 19 bases remaining between them. The V gene's germline CDR1 is SQVTM and CDR2 ANQGSEA. The CDR3 here is CSAGPGDISSYNEQFF. The CDR3 DNA reads TGCAGCGCCGGACCCGGGGACATTAGCTCCTACAATGAGCAGTTCTTC.

This rearrangement joins TRBV5-1 to TRBJ2-2; 13 nucleotides agree with TRBD2. The CDR3 totals 17 residues. Germline assignment: CDR1 SGHRS and CDR2 YFSETQ. After removal of 4 bases from V and 6 bases from J, the junction contained 9 bases not matched to a gene. The CDR3 DNA reads TGCGCCAGCAGCCCCGGACTAGCGGGAGAGTGGGCCGGGGAGCTGTTTTTT. Protein sequence: CASSPGLAGEWAGELFF. Full variable domain (missing parts from reference TRBV5-1 and TRBJ2-2): KAGVTQTPRYLIKTRGQQVTLSCSPISGHRSVSWYQQTPGQGLQFLFEYFSETQRNKGNFPGRFSGRQFSNSRSEMNVSTLELGDSALYLCASSPGLAGEWAGELFFGEGSRLTVL.

The rearrangement joins TRBV6-5 to TRBJ2-2, with D unclear. CDR1 and CDR2 from the germline V gene are MNHEY and SVGAGI. CDR3 length: 15 residues. V dropped 4 bases and J dropped 6 bases, with 15 bases sitting between them. The CDR3 DNA sequence: TGTGCCAGCAGTTCCAAGCGAGGCCGGGCCGGGGAGCTGTTTTTT. It codes for CASSSKRGRAGELFF.

The chain has TRBV6-6 and TRBJ2-7; a possible D gene is TRBD1 (5 bases). This CDR3 is 13 amino acids long. The V gene lost 5 bases and the J gene lost 0 bases, with 8 bases spanning the gap. Germline V lookup: CDR1 MNHNY, CDR2 SVGAGI (reference sequence). The CDR3 coding sequence is TGTGCCAGCAGTCCCGACAGCTCCTACGAGCAGTACTTC. Its translation: CASSPDSSYEQYF.